This is a list of T cell receptor beta chains from one sample in a study of identical twins. TCRdb re-analysed the 5' RACE reads in MiXCR, keeping a single row per CDR3 protein. The sample holds some 630,000 distinct CDR3 sequences, under 8.5% seen once. In addition, the sample was reused for a study of yellow fever vaccine responses in identical twins.

The sample was PBMCs. The receptors derive from a young woman in good health. Both conserved end residues are part of each CDR3. Each record gives: clone size, J gene, D gene, V gene, CDR3 DNA, CDR3 protein. A D gene is named only where the DNA matches it firmly. Expanded clones get a size class; other rows say once, few or many, or leave the size out.

>many|TRBJ1-1|TRBD1|TRBV3-1
TGTGCCAGCAGCCGACAGGGTTTAACTGAAGCTTTCTTT
CASSRQGLTEAFF
>-|TRBJ2-1|-|TRBV15
TGTGCCACCAGCAGAGATCGGACAACCTACAATGAGCAGTTCTTC
CATSRDRTTYNEQFF
>-|TRBJ2-5|TRBD1|TRBV12-3/TRBV12-4
TGTGCCAGCAGTTCGGGACAGTCAGGACCAAACCAAGAGACCCAGTACTTC
CASSSGQSGPNQETQYF
>-|TRBJ2-7|-|TRBV29-1
TGCAGCGTTGATCGGGGCAGCCCCTACGAGCAGTACTTC
CSVDRGSPYEQYF
>-|TRBJ2-1|TRBD2|TRBV11-1
TGTGCCAGCAGCTTTTGGGGACTAGCGGGAGGGGGTTATACCTACAATGAGCAGTTCTTC
CASSFWGLAGGGYTYNEQFF
>many|TRBJ1-1|-|TRBV12-3/TRBV12-4
TGTGCCAGCAGTTTAAGGGCCTGGGGTGAAGCTTTCTTT
CASSLRAWGEAFF
>-|TRBJ2-5|-|TRBV5-1
TGCGCCAGCAGCTTATGGGACTACCAAGAGACCCAGTACTTC
CASSLWDYQETQYF
>-|TRBJ2-5|-|TRBV20-1
TGCAGTGCTAATAAGGGTGAGGAGACCCAGTACTTC
CSANKGEETQYF
>-|TRBJ2-1|-|TRBV20-1
TGCAGTGCTAAAGAGGACAGAGACAATGAGCAGTTCTTC
CSAKEDRDNEQFF
>-|TRBJ1-1|-|TRBV12-3/TRBV12-4
TGTGCCAGCAGTTGGGGGGGCGGGACCGGAGCTTTCTTT
CASSWGGGTGAFF
>-|TRBJ2-7|-|TRBV5-5
TGTGCCAGCAGCCCTGTGAACCGGGATGGGTTGGAGCAGTACTTC
CASSPVNRDGLEQYF
>few|TRBJ2-5|TRBD2|TRBV29-1
TGCAGCGTAGGGACTAGCGGCCCCCGCGAGGAGACCCAGTACTTC
CSVGTSGPREETQYF
>few|TRBJ2-3|-|TRBV20-1
TGCAGTGCTAGAGATCCACGGGATACGCAGTATTTT
CSARDPRDTQYF
>-|TRBJ2-3|TRBD2|TRBV4-1
TGCGCCAGCAGCCAAGATGCGGCGGGGGGGCGAGATACGCAGTATTTT
CASSQDAAGGRDTQYF